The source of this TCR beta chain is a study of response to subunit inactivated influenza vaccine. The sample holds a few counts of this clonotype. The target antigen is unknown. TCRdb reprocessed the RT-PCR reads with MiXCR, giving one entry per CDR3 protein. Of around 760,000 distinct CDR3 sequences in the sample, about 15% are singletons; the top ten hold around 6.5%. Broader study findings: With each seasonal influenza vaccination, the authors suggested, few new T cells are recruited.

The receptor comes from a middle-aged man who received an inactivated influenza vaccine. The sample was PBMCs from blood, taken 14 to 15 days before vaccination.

This CDR3 reads CASSYRASTGELFF. The CDR3 DNA reads as TGTGCCAGCAGCTACAGGGCGAGCACCGGGGAGCTGTTTTTT. The rearrangement joins TRBV5-6 to TRBJ2-2; TRBD1 is a possible D gene (6 bases). The CDR3 covers 14 residues. In germline, CDR1 is SGHDT, CDR2 YYEEEE. Trimming left V 3 bases short and J 4 bases short, with 10 bases between.